The entry below gives a single T cell receptor beta chain sequence along with its context. Its antigen is still unknown. Only in-frame clones appear in the TCRdb table, and some are missing; sequencing was by immunoSEQ multiplex PCR. The table shows around 270,000 clones, with 90% to 95% occurring only once. CDR3 size: 14 residues. Per the germline V gene, CDR1 is WSHSY and CDR2 is SAAADI. Trimming left V 6 bases short and J 1 base short, with 12 bases between. This entry comes from a study of T cell responses to AZD1222 COVID-19 vaccine. Study-level findings and limits: Only five to seven individuals given AZD1222 were seropositive at baseline. In all cases, repertoires were sampled only after the peak T cell response.

Sequenced here: peripheral blood, sampled 28 days after the second AZD1222 dose. The sequence derives from an adult who received the AZD1222 COVID-19 vaccine. The J gene is TRBJ1-1, the V gene TRBV10-2, with no clear D. The CDR3 protein is CASRRGRSNTEAFF. The CDR3 DNA reads as TGCGCCAGCAGAAGAGGGAGGTCGAACACTGAAGCTTTCTTT.